This T cell receptor beta chain stems from a study of blood T cell repertoires in COVID-19. Data came from immunoSEQ multiplex PCR; TCRdb stores just in-frame clones and leaves some out. The table has a few hundred thousand clones, more than 70% seen once. Germline CDR1 is SGHAT and CDR2 is FQNNGV. Trimming left V 5 bases short and J 1 base short, with 9 bases between. CDR3 length: 15 residues. Sequencing input: PBMCs or T cells enriched from blood (not recorded which). This TCR derives from a woman between 18 and 29 years old who had been exposed to COVID-19. The chain is built from TRBV11-2 and TRBJ1-6, with D possibly TRBD1 on 6 matching bases. The CDR3 protein is CASSRRGSYNSPLHF. In nucleotides, the CDR3 is TGTGCCAGCAGCCGTAGGGGGTCCTATAATTCACCCCTCCACTTT.